These T cell receptor beta chains were read from a single sample in a study of blood T cell repertoires in COVID-19. The method was immunoSEQ multiplex PCR; TCRdb's version includes in-frame clones alone and lacks a portion of them. The sample holds roughly 260,000 clones; over 80% are singletons and the top ten take about 1.2%. Sequencing used PBMCs or T cells enriched from blood (not recorded which). These receptors all stem from a human donor in a cohort exposed to, infected with or recovered from COVID-19 (not recorded which). The donor label of this sample is uncertain. Each CDR3 is given with its conserved first and last residue. The order of the fields is V gene, clone size, J gene, D gene, CDR3 protein, CDR3 DNA. D genes are given only for firm matches. Where a row states a size, it is once, few, many or the class of an expanded clone; other rows omit it.

>TRBV18|NA|TRBJ2-7|TRBD1
CASSPQGAGYEQYF
TGTGCCAGCTCACCACAGGGGGCGGGCTACGAGCAGTACTTC
>TRBV12-3/TRBV12-4|NA|TRBJ1-2|NA
CATIDKSNYGYTF
TGTGCCACTATAGACAAATCTAACTATGGCTACACCTTC
>TRBV5-5|NA|TRBJ2-7|NA
CASSLAHDEQYF
TGTGCCAGCAGCTTAGCCCACGACGAGCAGTACTTC
>TRBV5-1|NA|TRBJ2-2|NA
CASSSYATGTLVTGELFF
TGCGCCAGCAGCTCCTATGCTACCGGGACACTCGTCACCGGGGAGCTGTTTTTT
>TRBV19|NA|TRBJ1-2|NA
CASSKGVEVYGYTF
TGTGCCAGTAGCAAGGGAGTAGAGGTCTATGGCTACACCTTC
>TRBV19|NA|TRBJ2-7|NA
CASSPGGYEQYF
TGTGCCAGTAGTCCTGGAGGGTATGAGCAGTACTTC
>TRBV6-6|NA|TRBJ1-1|TRBD1
CASTSGTGRTEAFF
TGTGCCAGCACCTCCGGGACAGGGCGCACTGAAGCTTTCTTT
>TRBV5-4|NA|TRBJ1-1|NA
CASSVSREWDTEAFF
TGTGCCAGCAGCGTTTCCAGGGAATGGGACACTGAAGCTTTCTTT
>TRBV12-3/TRBV12-4|NA|TRBJ2-3|NA
CASSLFSTDTQYF
TGTGCCAGCAGTCTTTTTTCCACAGATACGCAGTATTTT
>TRBV9|NA|TRBJ2-2|TRBD1
CASSPRDRPNTGELFF
TGTGCCAGCAGCCCAAGGGACAGGCCGAACACCGGGGAGCTGTTTTTT
>TRBV2|once|TRBJ1-3|NA
CASSESGAAIYF
TGTGCCAGCAGTGAATCAGGGGCGGCCATATATTTT
>TRBV2|once|TRBJ1-2|TRBD1
CASTDRGANYGYTF
TGTGCCAGCACCGACAGGGGAGCTAACTATGGCTACACCTTC
>TRBV7-9|NA|TRBJ2-3|TRBD1
CASSGVSGTGADHTDTQYF
TGTGCCAGCAGCGGCGTTTCCGGGACAGGGGCCGATCACACAGATACGCAGTATTTT
>TRBV29-1|once|TRBJ1-2|NA
CSVEDAGNYGYTF
TGCAGCGTTGAGGATGCGGGGAACTATGGCTACACCTTC
>TRBV9|NA|TRBJ2-5|NA
CASSGSVTGRQETQYF
TGTGCCAGCAGTGGATCAGTGACAGGGAGGCAAGAGACCCAGTACTTC
>TRBV6-2/TRBV6-3|NA|TRBJ2-2|TRBD2
CASSYSTLAGASNTGELFF
TGTGCCAGCAGTTACTCGACACTAGCGGGGGCCTCGAACACCGGGGAGCTGTTTTTT
>TRBV11-2|NA|TRBJ1-2|NA
CASSLVTGSHYGYTF
TGTGCCAGCAGCTTAGTCACAGGGTCGCACTATGGCTACACCTTC
>TRBV27|few|TRBJ1-1|TRBD1
CASSLIREGGLEAFF
TGTGCCAGCAGTTTAATTAGGGAAGGGGGCTTAGAAGCTTTCTTT
>TRBV4-1|once|TRBJ2-1|NA
CASSPNRERADEQFF
TGCGCCAGCAGCCCCAACCGGGAAAGGGCCGATGAGCAGTTCTTC
>TRBV10-3|NA|TRBJ2-1|TRBD1
CAISESQGRGNEQFF
TGTGCCATCAGTGAGTCACAGGGGAGAGGCAATGAGCAGTTCTTC
>TRBV4-1|NA|TRBJ2-5|NA
CASSQWAVETQYF
TGCGCCAGCAGCCAATGGGCCGTAGAGACCCAGTACTTC
>TRBV2|few|TRBJ1-6|TRBD1
CASSDHRGPDSPLHF
TGTGCCAGCAGTGACCACAGGGGGCCGGATTCACCCCTCCACTTT
>TRBV3-1/TRBV3-2|NA|TRBJ1-2|NA
CASSPGRDPGGYGYTF
TGTGCCAGCAGCCCCGGGCGTGATCCCGGGGGCTATGGCTACACCTTC